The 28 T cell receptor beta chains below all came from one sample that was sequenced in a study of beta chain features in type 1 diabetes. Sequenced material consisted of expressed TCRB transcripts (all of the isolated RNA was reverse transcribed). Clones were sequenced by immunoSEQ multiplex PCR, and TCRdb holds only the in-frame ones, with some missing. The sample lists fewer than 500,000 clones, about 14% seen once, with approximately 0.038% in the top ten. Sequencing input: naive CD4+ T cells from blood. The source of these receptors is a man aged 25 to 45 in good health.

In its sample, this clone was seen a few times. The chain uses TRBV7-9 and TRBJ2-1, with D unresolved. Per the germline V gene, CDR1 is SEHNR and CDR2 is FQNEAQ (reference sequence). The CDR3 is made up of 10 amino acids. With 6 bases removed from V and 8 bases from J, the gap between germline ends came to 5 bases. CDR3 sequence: CASRPDEQFF. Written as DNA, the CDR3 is TGTGCCAGCAGGCCGGATGAGCAGTTCTTC.

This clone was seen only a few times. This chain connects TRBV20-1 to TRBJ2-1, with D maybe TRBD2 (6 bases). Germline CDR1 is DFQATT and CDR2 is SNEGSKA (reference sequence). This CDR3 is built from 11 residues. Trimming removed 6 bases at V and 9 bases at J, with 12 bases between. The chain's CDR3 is CSARLGGEQFF. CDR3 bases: TGCAGTGCCAGACTAGGAGGTGAGCAGTTCTTC.

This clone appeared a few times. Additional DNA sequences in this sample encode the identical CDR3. CDR3 in amino acids: CASTSTDTQYF. CDR3 DNA sequence: TGTGCCAGCACGAGCACAGATACGCAGTATTTT. This chain connects TRBV2 to TRBJ2-3; D unresolved. The ends were cut back, 7 bases at V and 0 bases at J, with 2 bases in the middle. CDR1 SNHLY and CDR2 FYNNEI come from the germline V gene. CDR3 size: 11 residues.

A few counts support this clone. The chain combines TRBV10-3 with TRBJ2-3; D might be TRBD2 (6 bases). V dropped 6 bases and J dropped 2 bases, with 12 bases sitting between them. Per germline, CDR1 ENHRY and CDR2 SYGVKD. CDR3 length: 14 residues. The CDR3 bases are TGTGCCATCAGGGAGGAGGGGTTCACAGATACGCAGTATTTT. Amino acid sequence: CAIREEGFTDTQYF.

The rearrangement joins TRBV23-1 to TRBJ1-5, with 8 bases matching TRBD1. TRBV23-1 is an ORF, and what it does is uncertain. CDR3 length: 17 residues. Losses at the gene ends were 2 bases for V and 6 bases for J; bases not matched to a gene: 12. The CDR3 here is CASSQATGQGLGQPQHF. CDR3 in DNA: TGCGCCAGCAGTCAAGCGACCGGACAGGGACTAGGTCAGCCCCAGCATTTT.

CDR3: CASSGDPLNYEQYV. CDR3 nucleotide sequence: TGTGCCAGCTCAGGAGATCCCCTCAATTACGAGCAGTACGTC. This sequence joins TRBV18 and TRBJ2-7; D unresolved. CDR3 length: 14 amino acids. V shed 5 bases and J shed 4 bases, with 15 bases lying between them. The germline CDR1 and CDR2 sequences are KGHSH and LQKENI.

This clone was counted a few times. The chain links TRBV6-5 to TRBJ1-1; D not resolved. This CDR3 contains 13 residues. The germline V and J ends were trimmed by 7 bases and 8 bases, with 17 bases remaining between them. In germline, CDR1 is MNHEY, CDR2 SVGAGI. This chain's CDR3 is CASTPRQHGEAFF. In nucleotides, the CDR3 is TGTGCCAGCACCCCTAGGCAGCACGGGGAAGCTTTCTTT.

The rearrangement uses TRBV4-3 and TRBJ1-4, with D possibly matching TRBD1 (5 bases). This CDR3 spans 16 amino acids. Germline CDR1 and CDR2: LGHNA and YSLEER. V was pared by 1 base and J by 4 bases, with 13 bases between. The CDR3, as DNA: TGCGCCAGCAGCCAAGTCTTGCAGGGCCGTAATGAAAAACTGTTTTTT. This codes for CASSQVLQGRNEKLFF.

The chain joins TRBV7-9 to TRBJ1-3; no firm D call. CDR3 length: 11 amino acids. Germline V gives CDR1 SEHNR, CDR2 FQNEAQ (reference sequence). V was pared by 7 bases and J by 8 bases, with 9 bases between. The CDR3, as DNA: TGTGCCAGCACCCGGGAGGACACCATATATTTT. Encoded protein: CASTREDTIYF.

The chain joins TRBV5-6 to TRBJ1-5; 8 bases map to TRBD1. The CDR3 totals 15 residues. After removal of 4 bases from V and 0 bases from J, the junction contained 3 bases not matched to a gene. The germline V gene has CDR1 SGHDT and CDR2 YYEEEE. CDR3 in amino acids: CASSRGTGSNQPQHF. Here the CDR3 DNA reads TGTGCCAGCAGCCGTGGGACAGGTAGCAATCAGCCCCAGCATTTT.

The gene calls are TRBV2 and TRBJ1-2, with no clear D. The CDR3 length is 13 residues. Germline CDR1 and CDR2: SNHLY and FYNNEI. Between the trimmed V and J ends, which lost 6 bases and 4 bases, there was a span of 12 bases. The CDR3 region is CASRGRTTYGYTF. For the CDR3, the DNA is TGTGCCAGCAGAGGACGTACGACCTATGGCTACACCTTC.

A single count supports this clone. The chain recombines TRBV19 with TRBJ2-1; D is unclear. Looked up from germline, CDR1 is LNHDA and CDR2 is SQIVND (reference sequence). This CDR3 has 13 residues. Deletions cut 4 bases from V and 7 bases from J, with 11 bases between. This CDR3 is CASSRLVRNEQFF. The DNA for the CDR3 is TGTGCCAGTAGTAGGCTAGTTAGGAATGAGCAGTTCTTC.

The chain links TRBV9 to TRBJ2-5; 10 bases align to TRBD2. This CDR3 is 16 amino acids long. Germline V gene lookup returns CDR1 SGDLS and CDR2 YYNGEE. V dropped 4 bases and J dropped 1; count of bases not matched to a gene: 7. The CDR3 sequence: CASSPRVAGGQETQYF. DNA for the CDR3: TGTGCCAGCAGCCCGAGGGTAGCGGGGGGCCAAGAGACCCAGTACTTC.

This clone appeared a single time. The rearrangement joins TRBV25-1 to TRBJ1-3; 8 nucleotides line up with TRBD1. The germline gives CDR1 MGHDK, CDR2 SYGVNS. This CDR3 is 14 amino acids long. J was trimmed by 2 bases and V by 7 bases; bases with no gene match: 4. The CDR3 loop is CASTPGGAGNTIYF. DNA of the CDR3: TGTGCCAGCACACCAGGGGGCGCTGGAAACACCATATATTTT.

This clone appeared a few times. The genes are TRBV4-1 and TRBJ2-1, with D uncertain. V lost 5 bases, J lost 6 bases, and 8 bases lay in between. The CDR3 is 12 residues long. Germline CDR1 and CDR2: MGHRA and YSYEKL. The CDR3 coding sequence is TGCGCCAGCAGCTCTCAATCCAATGAGCAGTTCTTC. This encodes CASSSQSNEQFF.

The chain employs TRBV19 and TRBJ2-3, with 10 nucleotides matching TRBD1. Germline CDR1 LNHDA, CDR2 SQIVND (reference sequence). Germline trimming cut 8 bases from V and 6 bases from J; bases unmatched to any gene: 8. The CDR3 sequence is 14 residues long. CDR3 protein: CASAGTGVTDTQYF. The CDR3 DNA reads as TGTGCCAGTGCCGGGACAGGGGTCACGGATACGCAGTATTTT. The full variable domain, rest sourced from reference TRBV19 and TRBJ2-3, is DGGITQSPKYLFRKEGQNVTLSCEQNLNHDAMYWYRQDPGQGLRLIYYSQIVNDFQKGDIAEGYSVSREKKESFPLTVTSAQKNPTAFYLCASAGTGVTDTQYFGPGTRLTVL.

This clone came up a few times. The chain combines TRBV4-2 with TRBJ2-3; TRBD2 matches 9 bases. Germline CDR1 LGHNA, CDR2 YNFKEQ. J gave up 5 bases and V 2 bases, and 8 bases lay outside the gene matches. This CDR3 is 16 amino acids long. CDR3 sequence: CASSQRAGGQQDTQYF. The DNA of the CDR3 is TGTGCCAGCAGCCAAAGGGCGGGAGGGCAGCAAGATACGCAGTATTTT.

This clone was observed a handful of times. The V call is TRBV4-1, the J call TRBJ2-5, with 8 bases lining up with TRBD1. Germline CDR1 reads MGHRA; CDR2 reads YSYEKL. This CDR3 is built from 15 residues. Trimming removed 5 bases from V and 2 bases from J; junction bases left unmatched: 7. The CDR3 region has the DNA TGCGCCAGCAGCGGTAAGGGACAGGATCAAGAGACCCAGTACTTC. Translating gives CASSGKGQDQETQYF.

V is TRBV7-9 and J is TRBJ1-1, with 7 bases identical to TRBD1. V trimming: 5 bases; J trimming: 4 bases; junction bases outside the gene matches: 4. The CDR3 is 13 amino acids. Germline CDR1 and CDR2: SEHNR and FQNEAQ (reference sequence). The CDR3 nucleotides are TGTGCCAGCAGCCAGACAGGGTCCACTGAAGCTTTCTTT. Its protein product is CASSQTGSTEAFF.

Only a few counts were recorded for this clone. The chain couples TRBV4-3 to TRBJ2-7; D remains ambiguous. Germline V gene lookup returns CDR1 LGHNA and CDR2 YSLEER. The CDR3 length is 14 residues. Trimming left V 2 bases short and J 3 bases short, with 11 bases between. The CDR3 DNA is TGCGCCAGCAGCCAAAGATTAGACGTCTACGAGCAGTACTTC. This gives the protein CASSQRLDVYEQYF.

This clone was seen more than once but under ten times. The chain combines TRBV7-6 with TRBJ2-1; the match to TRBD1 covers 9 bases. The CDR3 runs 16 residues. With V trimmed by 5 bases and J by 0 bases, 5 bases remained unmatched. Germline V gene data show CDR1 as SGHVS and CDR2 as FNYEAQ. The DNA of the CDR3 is TGTGCCAGCAGCGGGTTACAGGGGGCCTCCTACAATGAGCAGTTCTTC. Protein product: CASSGLQGASYNEQFF.

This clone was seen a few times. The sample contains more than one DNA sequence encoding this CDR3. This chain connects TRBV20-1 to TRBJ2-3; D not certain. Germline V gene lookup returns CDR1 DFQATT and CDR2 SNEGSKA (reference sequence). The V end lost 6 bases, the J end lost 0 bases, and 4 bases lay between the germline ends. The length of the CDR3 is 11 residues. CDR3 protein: CSALSTDTQYF. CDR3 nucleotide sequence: TGCAGTGCGTTAAGCACAGATACGCAGTATTTT.

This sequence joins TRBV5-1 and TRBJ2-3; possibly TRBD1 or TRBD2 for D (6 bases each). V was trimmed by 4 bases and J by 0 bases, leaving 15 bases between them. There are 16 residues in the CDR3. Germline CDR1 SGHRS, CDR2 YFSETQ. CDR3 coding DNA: TGCGCCAGCAGCCCCCTTGGGGGGCCTAGCACAGATACGCAGTATTTT. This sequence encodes CASSPLGGPSTDTQYF.

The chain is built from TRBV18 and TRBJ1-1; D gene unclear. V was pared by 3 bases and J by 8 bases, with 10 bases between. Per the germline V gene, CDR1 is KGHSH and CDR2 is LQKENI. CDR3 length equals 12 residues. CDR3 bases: TGTGCCAGCTCACCTTATGGCACAGAAGCTTTCTTT. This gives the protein CASSPYGTEAFF. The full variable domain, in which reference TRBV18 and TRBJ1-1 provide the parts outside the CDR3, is NAGVMQNPRHLVRRRGQEARLRCSPMKGHSHVYWYRQLPEEGLKFMVYLQKENIIDESGMPKERFSAEFPKEGPSILRIQQVVRGDSAAYFCASSPYGTEAFFGQGTRLTVV.

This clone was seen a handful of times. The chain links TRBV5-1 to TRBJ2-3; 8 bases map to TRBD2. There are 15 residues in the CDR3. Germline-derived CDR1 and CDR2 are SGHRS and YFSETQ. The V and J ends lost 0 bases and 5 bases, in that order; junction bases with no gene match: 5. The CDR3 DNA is TGCGCCAGCAGCTTGGCGGGAGGGCCCGGAGATACGCAGTATTTT. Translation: CASSLAGGPGDTQYF.

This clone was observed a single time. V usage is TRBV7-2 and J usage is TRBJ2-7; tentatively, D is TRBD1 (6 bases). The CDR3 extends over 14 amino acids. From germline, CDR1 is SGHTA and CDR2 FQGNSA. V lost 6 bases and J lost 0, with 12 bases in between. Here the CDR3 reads CASRPSGHSYEQYF. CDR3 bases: TGTGCCAGCAGACCTTCGGGACACTCCTACGAGCAGTACTTC.

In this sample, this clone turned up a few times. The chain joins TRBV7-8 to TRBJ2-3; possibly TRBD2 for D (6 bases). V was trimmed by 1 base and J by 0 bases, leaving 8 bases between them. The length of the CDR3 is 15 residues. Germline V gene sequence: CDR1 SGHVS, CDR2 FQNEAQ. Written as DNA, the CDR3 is TGTGCCAGCAGCTTAGGGGGGGTGAGCACAGATACGCAGTATTTT. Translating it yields CASSLGGVSTDTQYF.

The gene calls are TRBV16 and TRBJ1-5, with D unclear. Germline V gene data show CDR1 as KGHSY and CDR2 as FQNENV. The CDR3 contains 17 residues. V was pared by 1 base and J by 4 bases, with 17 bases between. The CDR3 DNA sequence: TGTGCCAGCAGCCAATTTCGTTGGCGGGAGCCTAATCAGCCCCAGCATTTT. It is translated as CASSQFRWREPNQPQHF.